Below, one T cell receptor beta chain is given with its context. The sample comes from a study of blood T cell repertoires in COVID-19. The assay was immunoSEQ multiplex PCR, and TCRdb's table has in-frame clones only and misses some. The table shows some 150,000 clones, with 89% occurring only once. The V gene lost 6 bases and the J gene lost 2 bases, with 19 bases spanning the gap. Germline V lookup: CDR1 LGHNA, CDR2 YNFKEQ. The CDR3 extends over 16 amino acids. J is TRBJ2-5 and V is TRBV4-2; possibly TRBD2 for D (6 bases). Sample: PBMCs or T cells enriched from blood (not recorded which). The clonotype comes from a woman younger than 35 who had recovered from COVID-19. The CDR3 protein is CASSRGAVSNQETQYF. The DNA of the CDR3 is TGTGCCAGCAGTCGCGGGGCCGTTTCAAATCAAGAGACCCAGTACTTC.